These 3 T cell receptor beta chains originate from one sample sequenced in a study of blood T cell repertoires in COVID-19. The protocol was immunoSEQ multiplex PCR, while the TCRdb copy is restricted to in-frame clones and leaves out a portion. This sample has some 150,000 clones, with approximately 88% found just once. Material for sequencing was PBMCs or T cells enriched from blood (not recorded which). The receptors here all came from a woman in her twenties or thirties with acute COVID-19.

The chain recombines TRBV5-1 with TRBJ1-1, with TRBD1 as a possible D gene (6 bases). Trimming removed 0 bases at V and 1 base at J, with 7 bases between. CDR1 SGHRS and CDR2 YFSETQ come from the germline V gene. The CDR3 consists of 14 residues. CDR3 nucleotide sequence: TGCGCCAGCAGCTTGGGAGGGGGGAACACTGAAGCTTTCTTT. As protein: CASSLGGGNTEAFF. Full variable domain (rest looked up from reference TRBV5-1 and TRBJ1-1): KAGVTQTPRYLIKTRGQQVTLSCSPISGHRSVSWYQQTPGQGLQFLFEYFSETQRNKGNFPGRFSGRQFSNSRSEMNVSTLELGDSALYLCASSLGGGNTEAFFGQGTRLTVV.

The chain has TRBV19 and TRBJ2-7; D may be TRBD1 (5 bases). Trimming removed 5 bases from V and 5 bases from J, with 19 bases in between. Germline V gene sequence: CDR1 LNHDA, CDR2 SQIVND (reference sequence). The CDR3 is 15 amino acids. CDR3 coding DNA: TGTGCCAGTAGTTCCAGGGTCCACGGGTTCGACGAGCAGTACTTC. It encodes CASSSRVHGFDEQYF.

V gene TRBV27 combines with J gene TRBJ2-7; TRBD2 matches at 8 bases. Germline assignment: CDR1 MNHEY and CDR2 SMNVEV (reference sequence). CDR3 length equals 14 residues. Trimming took 5 bases from V and 4 from J; bases not matched to a gene: 7. The CDR3 protein is CASSVSGSEYEQYF. CDR3 DNA: TGTGCCAGCAGTGTAAGCGGGAGCGAATACGAGCAGTACTTC.